This note documents a single T cell receptor beta chain sequence. These data come from a study of blood T cell repertoires in COVID-19. Original processing methods: Amplification of reference gene primers was used by the study to estimate nucleated cell counts. The method was immunoSEQ multiplex PCR; TCRdb's version includes in-frame clones alone and lacks a portion of them. D and trimming were read from the DNA, whereas the V and J calls and clone size are those reported in that table. The table shows hundreds of thousands of clones, with 80% to 90% occurring only once. The sample comprised peripheral blood. This receptor was identified in a man at least 80 years old with acute or convalescent COVID-19.

In DNA, the CDR3 is TGTGCCAGCAGCTCCCGAACCGGGACTAGCGGGAGTAATGAGCAGTTCTTC. It codes for CASSSRTGTSGSNEQFF. The chain carries TRBV7-9 and TRBJ2-1; TRBD2 matches at 14 bases. The CDR3 spans 17 residues. The V and J ends lost 4 bases and 7 bases, in that order; junction bases with no gene match: 9. Germline V gives CDR1 SEHNR, CDR2 FQNEAQ (reference sequence).